These 20 T cell receptor beta chains were all obtained from the same sample, sequenced in a study of blood T cell repertoires in COVID-19. Repertoires were generated with immunoSEQ multiplex PCR, while TCRdb's copy carries only in-frame clones and drops some. In the table there are around 240,000 clones, around 93% of which are singletons. The sequencing input was PBMCs or T cells enriched from blood (not recorded which). The receptors here all came from a human donor in a cohort exposed to, infected with or recovered from COVID-19 (not recorded which). The donor label of this sample is uncertain.

As DNA, the CDR3 is TGTGCCAGCAGCTTAGGATGGGCTGCTGGAAACACCATATATTTT. This translates into CASSLGWAAGNTIYF. The rearrangement links TRBV7-2 to TRBJ1-3; D uncertain. CDR3 length: 15 residues. The V and J ends lost 1 base and 2 bases respectively, with 9 bases between them. CDR1 and CDR2 (germline): SGHTA, FQGNSA.

This clone has only one observation. This rearrangement joins TRBV3-1 (or the pseudogene TRBV3-2) to TRBJ2-3, with 13 positions matching TRBD2. V dropped 1 base and J dropped 0; count of bases not matched to a gene: 13. The CDR3 totals 21 residues. Per the germline V gene, CDR1 is LGHDT and CDR2 is YNNKEL (reference sequence). This CDR3 reads CASSQVERLAGGRHSTDTQYF. The CDR3 bases are TGTGCCAGCAGCCAAGTGGAGAGACTAGCGGGGGGCCGTCATAGCACAGATACGCAGTATTTT.

V is TRBV11-2 and J is TRBJ2-3, with a tentative D call TRBD2 (6 bases). The germline V gene encodes CDR1 SGHAT and CDR2 FQNNGV. CDR3 length equals 17 residues. The ends were cut back, 6 bases at V and 1 base at J, with 20 bases in the middle. The CDR3 is CASRVYLWGDRTDTQYF. CDR3 in DNA: TGTGCCAGCAGAGTCTATCTGTGGGGGGACCGCACAGATACGCAGTATTTT.

This rearrangement joins TRBV10-3 to TRBJ1-5; D is unclear. The germline V and J ends were trimmed by 3 bases and 3 bases, with 9 bases remaining between them. CDR1 and CDR2 (germline): ENHRY, SYGVKD. The CDR3 is made up of 14 amino acids. CDR3 amino acids: CAISDQDYNQPQHF. The DNA for the CDR3 is TGTGCCATCAGTGACCAGGATTACAATCAGCCCCAGCATTTT.

This chain's CDR3 is CASSLRGGELFF. As DNA, the CDR3 is TGTGCCAGCAGCCTTCGAGGGGGGGAGCTGTTTTTT. This chain connects TRBV9 to TRBJ2-2, with TRBD2 as a possible D gene (5 bases). V was shortened by 4 bases and J by 8 bases, with 9 bases between the two germline ends. Per germline, CDR1 SGDLS and CDR2 YYNGEE. The CDR3 has 12 amino acids.

Written as DNA, the CDR3 is TGTGCTAGTGGTACTCAATACGAGCAGTACTTC. Amino acids: CASGTQYEQYF. The rearrangement links TRBV12-5 to TRBJ2-7; D remains unclear. The CDR3 sequence is 11 residues long. Germline values: CDR1 LGHNT, CDR2 FRNRAP. Trimming cost V 5 bases and J 4 bases, with 6 bases left between them.

V is TRBV10-3 and J is TRBJ1-2; no clear D. Germline V gives CDR1 ENHRY, CDR2 SYGVKD. Trimming stripped 0 bases from V and 4 bases from J, with 15 bases between. The CDR3 sequence is 16 residues long. The DNA for the CDR3 is TGTGCCATCAGTGAGTCGAAATCGGTGAGGAGCTATGGCTACACCTTC. Translating it yields CAISESKSVRSYGYTF.

The V call is TRBV9, the J call TRBJ2-1; 9 bases are a match to TRBD2. CDR3 length: 17 amino acids. V trimming: 0 bases; J trimming: 7 bases; junction bases outside the gene matches: 11. The germline V gene encodes CDR1 SGDLS and CDR2 YYNGEE. The CDR3, as DNA: TGTGCCAGCAGCGTAGCTTTAGGCGGGGGGGCCGATAATGAGCAGTTCTTC. Protein sequence: CASSVALGGGADNEQFF.

The chain links TRBV4-2 to TRBJ2-3; 7 positions match TRBD2. Germline-derived CDR1 and CDR2 are LGHNA and YNFKEQ. Losses at the gene ends were 4 bases for V and 3 bases for J; bases not matched to a gene: 7. This CDR3 contains 15 residues. This CDR3 is CASSLIGGITDTQYF. CDR3 bases: TGTGCCAGCAGCCTTATCGGGGGGATAACAGATACGCAGTATTTT.

This clone was counted once. V gene TRBV21-1 combines with J gene TRBJ2-1; TRBD1 is taken as the D call from the table, unchecked against the DNA. TRBV21-1 is designated a pseudogene. The CDR3 runs 15 residues. The CDR3 DNA reads TGTGCCAGCAGCAGGGCCAGGGGTGATTACAATGAGCAGTTCTTC. It yields the protein CASSRARGDYNEQFF.

The gene calls are TRBV11-1 and TRBJ2-1, with 11 bases fitting TRBD2. Trimming cost V 5 bases and J 9 bases; bases outside gene matches: 12. This CDR3 has 16 amino acids. The V gene's germline CDR1 is SGHAT and CDR2 FQDESV (reference sequence). CDR3 amino acids: CASSPRLAGPRGEQFF. CDR3 in DNA: TGTGCCAGCAGCCCCCGACTAGCGGGGCCTCGCGGTGAGCAGTTCTTC.

The V gene is TRBV30, the J gene TRBJ2-3, with D perhaps TRBD2 (5 bases). CDR3 length: 14 residues. The ends were cut back, 0 bases at V and 6 bases at J, with 13 bases in the middle. Germline V gene data show CDR1 as GTSNPN and CDR2 as SVGIG (reference sequence). The CDR3 bases are TGTGCCTGGAGTGTAAGAGGGAGATGGGATACGCAGTATTTT. It translates to CAWSVRGRWDTQYF.

The chain uses TRBV10-3 and TRBJ1-5, with D possibly matching TRBD1 (5 bases). V was shortened by 3 bases and J by 7 bases, with 16 bases between the two germline ends. This CDR3 is 15 amino acids long. CDR1 is ENHRY, CDR2 SYGVKD, per germline. The CDR3 protein is CAISEQTGTEQPQHF. The CDR3 region has the DNA TGTGCCATCAGTGAACAAACTGGGACTGAGCAGCCCCAGCATTTT.

V is TRBV25-1 and J is TRBJ1-3; D remains unclear. The CDR3 contains 15 residues. Germline CDR1 is MGHDK and CDR2 is SYGVNS. V was trimmed by 4 bases and J by 3 bases, leaving 13 bases between them. CDR3 protein: CASSAQVDLGNTIYF. The CDR3 nucleotides read TGTGCCAGCAGTGCCCAGGTTGATCTTGGAAACACCATATATTTT.

Details on this clone: An end of the junction differs from the germline gene, which may be a read error. The V gene is TRBV11-2, the J gene TRBJ2-2; D might be TRBD2 (5 bases). Per germline, CDR1 SGHAT and CDR2 FQNNGV. The CDR3 loop spans 16 amino acids. This chain's CDR3 is CASSLDVGRFAGKLFF. The CDR3 nucleotides read TGTGCCAGCAGCTTAGATGTTGGGCGGTTCGCCGGGAAGCTGTTTTTT.

The J gene is TRBJ2-3, the V gene TRBV7-3; TRBD2 aligns across 8 bases. The germline gives CDR1 SGHTA, CDR2 FQGTGA. The CDR3 loop spans 16 amino acids. V dropped 1 base and J dropped 0; count of bases not matched to a gene: 3. The CDR3 sequence: CASSLICGGSTDTQYF. The CDR3 coding sequence is TGTGCCAGCAGCTTAATTTGCGGGGGGAGCACAGATACGCAGTATTTT.

The chain uses TRBV3-1 (or the pseudogene TRBV3-2) and TRBJ2-1, with D possibly matching TRBD1 (6 bases). Germline V gene lookup returns CDR1 LGHDT and CDR2 YNNKEL (reference sequence). Trimming took off 3 bases at V and 7 bases at J, with 22 bases between the two ends. The CDR3 sequence is 17 residues long. CDR3 residues: CASSHRTGFNWGNEQFF. CDR3 sequence (DNA): TGTGCCAGCAGCCATAGAACAGGGTTCAATTGGGGAAATGAGCAGTTCTTC.

The chain carries TRBV9 and TRBJ2-5; 10 nucleotides align to TRBD2. The V gene's germline CDR1 is SGDLS and CDR2 YYNGEE. The J segment lost 1 base and the V segment lost 0 bases, leaving 6 bases of the junction unmatched. CDR3 length: 17 residues. The CDR3 coding sequence is TGTGCCAGCAGCGTAGGAGGTAGCGGGGGGCTCCAAGAGACCCAGTACTTC. Its translation: CASSVGGSGGLQETQYF.

This clone has only a few counts. This chain joins TRBV12-3 or TRBV12-4 and TRBJ1-2; 8 bases agree with TRBD1. The CDR3 runs 12 residues. The ends lost 7 bases at V and 6 bases at J; junction bases unmatched: 4. CDR3 nucleotides: TGTGCCAGCACCCAGACAGGGGATGGCTACACCTTC. Translating gives CASTQTGDGYTF.

The chain has TRBV7-6 and TRBJ2-5, with 10 bases aligning to TRBD2. The CDR3 runs to 15 residues. Germline CDR1 SGHVS, CDR2 FNYEAQ. The trim removed 5 bases at V and 2 bases at J, leaving 5 bases unmatched. CDR3 amino acids: CASSLIAGGQETQYF. In nucleotides, the CDR3 is TGTGCCAGCAGCCTCATAGCGGGGGGACAAGAGACCCAGTACTTC.